This TCR beta chain was documented in a study of T-cell reconstitution after alpha-beta-depleted transplantation in children. The CDR3 totals 13 residues. The V gene's germline CDR1 is DFQATT and CDR2 SNEGSKA (reference sequence). Trimming stripped 3 bases from V and 7 bases from J, with 15 bases between. Unique molecular identifiers featured in how the TCRbeta library was prepared. TCRdb passed the PCR reads through MiXCR, listing each CDR3 protein once. The data show under 250,000 distinct CDR3 sequences, approximately 7% seen once. The sample consisted of PBMCs, taken before TCRalphabeta/CD19-depleted stem cell transplant. The sequence came from a boy younger than 10 with acute lymphoblastic leukemia, due to receive a stem cell transplant. The V gene is TRBV20-1, the J gene TRBJ2-5, with D perhaps TRBD2 (6 bases). This CDR3 reads CSASRGAAGTQYF. CDR3 DNA: TGCAGTGCTAGTCGCGGGGCGGCGGGGACCCAGTACTTC.